This T cell receptor (beta chain) was sequenced for a study of blood T cell repertoires in COVID-19. About the study: Samples came from the United States, Italy and Spain, spanning acute and convalescent COVID-19.

Cohort assignment relied on participant-reported clinical history. The CDR3 covers 11 residues. In germline, CDR1 is SGDLS, CDR2 YYNGEE. V was trimmed by 7 bases and J by 1 base, leaving 6 bases between them. Generated by immunoSEQ multiplex PCR, the TCRdb table keeps only in-frame clones and is missing some. The sample gives 200,000 to 250,000 clones, around 81% of which show up once; around 9.3% is in the top ten. The J gene is TRBJ2-7, the V gene TRBV9, with a possible D match to TRBD2 (6 bases). The sequenced material came from PBMCs or T cells enriched from blood (not recorded which). This TCR came from a woman in her forties or fifties with acute COVID-19. CDR3 DNA sequence: TGTGCCAGCGGGGGGTCCTACGAGCAGTACTTC. It codes for CASGGSYEQYF.